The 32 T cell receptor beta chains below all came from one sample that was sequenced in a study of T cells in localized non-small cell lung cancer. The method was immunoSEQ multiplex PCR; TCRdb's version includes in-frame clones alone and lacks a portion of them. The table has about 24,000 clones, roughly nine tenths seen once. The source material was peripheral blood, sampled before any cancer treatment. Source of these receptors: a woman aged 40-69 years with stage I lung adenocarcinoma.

DNA for the CDR3: TGTGCCAGTAGTATAGACGGCAGGTATAGCAATCAGCCCCAGCATTTT. Residues: CASSIDGRYSNQPQHF. The genes are TRBV19 and TRBJ1-5, with D hard to call. The CDR3 loop spans 16 amino acids. Trimming took 0 bases from V and 0 from J, leaving 9 bases between them. Looked up from germline, CDR1 is LNHDA and CDR2 is SQIVND (reference sequence).

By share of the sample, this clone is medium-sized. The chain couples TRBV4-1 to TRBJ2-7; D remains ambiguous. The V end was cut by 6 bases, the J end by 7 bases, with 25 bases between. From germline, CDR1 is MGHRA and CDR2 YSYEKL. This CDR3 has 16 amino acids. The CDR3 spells CASSASPASRLGEQYF. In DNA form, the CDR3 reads TGCGCCAGCAGTGCGTCTCCAGCATCGAGATTGGGGGAGCAGTACTTC.

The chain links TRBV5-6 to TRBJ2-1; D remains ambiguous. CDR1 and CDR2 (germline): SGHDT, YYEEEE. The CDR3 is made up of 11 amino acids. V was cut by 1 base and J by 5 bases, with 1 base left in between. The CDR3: CASSLNNEQFF. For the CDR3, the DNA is TGTGCCAGCAGCTTGAACAATGAGCAGTTCTTC.

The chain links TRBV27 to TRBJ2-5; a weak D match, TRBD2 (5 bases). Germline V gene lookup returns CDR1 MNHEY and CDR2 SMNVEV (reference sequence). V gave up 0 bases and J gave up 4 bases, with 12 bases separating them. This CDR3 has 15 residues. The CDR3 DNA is TGTGCCAGCAGTTTATCGTGGGCGGGTCGAGAGACCCAGTACTTC. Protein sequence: CASSLSWAGRETQYF.

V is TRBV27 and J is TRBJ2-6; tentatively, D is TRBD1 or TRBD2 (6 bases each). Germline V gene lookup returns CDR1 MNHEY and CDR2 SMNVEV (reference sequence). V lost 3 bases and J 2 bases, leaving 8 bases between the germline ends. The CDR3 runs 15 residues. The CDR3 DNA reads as TGTGCCAGCAGTTTCGGGGGCACTGGGGCCAACGTCCTGACTTTC. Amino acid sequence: CASSFGGTGANVLTF.

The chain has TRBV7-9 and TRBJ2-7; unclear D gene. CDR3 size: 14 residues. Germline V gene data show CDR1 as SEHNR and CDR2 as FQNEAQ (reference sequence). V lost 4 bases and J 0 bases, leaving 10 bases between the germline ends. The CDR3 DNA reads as TGTGCCAGCAGCTCATCGGATGGCTCCTACGAGCAGTACTTC. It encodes CASSSSDGSYEQYF.

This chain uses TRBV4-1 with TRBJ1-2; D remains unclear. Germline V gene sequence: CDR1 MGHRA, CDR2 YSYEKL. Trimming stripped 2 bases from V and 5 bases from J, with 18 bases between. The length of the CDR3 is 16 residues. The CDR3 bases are TGCGCCAGCAGCCAATCCCCATCGGCAAGGGTATATGGCTACACCTTC. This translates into CASSQSPSARVYGYTF.

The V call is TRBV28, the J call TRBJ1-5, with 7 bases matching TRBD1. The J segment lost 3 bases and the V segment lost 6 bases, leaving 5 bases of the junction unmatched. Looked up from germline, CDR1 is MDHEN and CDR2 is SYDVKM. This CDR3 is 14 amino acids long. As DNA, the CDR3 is TGTGCCAGCAGCCGACAGGGAAACAATCAGCCCCAGCATTTT. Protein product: CASSRQGNNQPQHF.

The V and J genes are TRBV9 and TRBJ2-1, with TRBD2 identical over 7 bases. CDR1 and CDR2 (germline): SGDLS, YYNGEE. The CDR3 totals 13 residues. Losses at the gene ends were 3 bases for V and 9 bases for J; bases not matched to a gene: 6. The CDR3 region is CASSATSMGEQFF. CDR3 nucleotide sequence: TGTGCCAGCAGCGCGACTAGCATGGGTGAGCAGTTCTTC.

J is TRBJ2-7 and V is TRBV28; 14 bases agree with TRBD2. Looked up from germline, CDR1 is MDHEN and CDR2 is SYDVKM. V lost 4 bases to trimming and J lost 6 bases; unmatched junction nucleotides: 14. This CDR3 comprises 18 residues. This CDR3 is CASSSGYQGLAGASEQYF. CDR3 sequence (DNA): TGTGCCAGCAGTTCGGGATACCAGGGACTAGCGGGAGCTAGCGAGCAGTACTTC.

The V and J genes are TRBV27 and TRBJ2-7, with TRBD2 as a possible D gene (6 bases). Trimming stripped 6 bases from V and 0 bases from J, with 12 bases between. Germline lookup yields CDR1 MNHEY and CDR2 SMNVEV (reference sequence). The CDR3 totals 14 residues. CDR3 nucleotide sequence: TGTGCCAGCAGGCCGGTCGGGAGCTCCTACGAGCAGTACTTC. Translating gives CASRPVGSSYEQYF.

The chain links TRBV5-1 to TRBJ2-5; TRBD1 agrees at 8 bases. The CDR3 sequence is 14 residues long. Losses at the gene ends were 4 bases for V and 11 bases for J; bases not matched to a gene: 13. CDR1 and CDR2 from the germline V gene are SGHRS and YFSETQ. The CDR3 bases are TGCGCCAGCAGCCCCCAGGGGGCTTCTAAAGAGCAGTACTTC. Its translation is CASSPQGASKEQYF. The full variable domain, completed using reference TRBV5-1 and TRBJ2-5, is KAGVTQTPRYLIKTRGQQVTLSCSPISGHRSVSWYQQTPGQGLQFLFEYFSETQRNKGNFPGRFSGRQFSNSRSEMNVSTLELGDSALYLCASSPQGASKEQYFGPGTRLLVL.

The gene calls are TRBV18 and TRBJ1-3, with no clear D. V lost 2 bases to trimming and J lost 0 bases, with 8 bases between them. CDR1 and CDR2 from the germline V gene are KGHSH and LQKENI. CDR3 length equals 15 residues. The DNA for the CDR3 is TGTGCCAGCTCACCAGTGGAATCCTCTGGAAACACCATATATTTT. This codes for CASSPVESSGNTIYF.

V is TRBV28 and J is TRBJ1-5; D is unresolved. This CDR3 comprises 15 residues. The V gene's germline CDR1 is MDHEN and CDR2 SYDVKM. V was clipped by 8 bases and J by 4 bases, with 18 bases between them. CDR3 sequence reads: CASVAPLVGNQPQHF. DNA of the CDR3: TGTGCCAGCGTGGCCCCACTGGTCGGGAATCAGCCCCAGCATTTT. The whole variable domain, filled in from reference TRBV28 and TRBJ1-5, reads DVKVTQSSRYLVKRTGEKVFLECVQDMDHENMFWYRQDPGLGLRLIYFSYDVKMKEKGDIPEGYSVSREKKERFSLILESASTNQTSMYLCASVAPLVGNQPQHFGDGTRLSIL.

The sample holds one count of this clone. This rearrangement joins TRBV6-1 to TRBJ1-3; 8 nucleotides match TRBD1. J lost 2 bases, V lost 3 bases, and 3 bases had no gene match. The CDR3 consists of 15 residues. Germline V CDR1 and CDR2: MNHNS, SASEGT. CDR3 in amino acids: CASSDGQGPGNTIYF. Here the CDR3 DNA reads TGTGCCAGCAGTGATGGACAGGGACCTGGAAACACCATATATTTT.

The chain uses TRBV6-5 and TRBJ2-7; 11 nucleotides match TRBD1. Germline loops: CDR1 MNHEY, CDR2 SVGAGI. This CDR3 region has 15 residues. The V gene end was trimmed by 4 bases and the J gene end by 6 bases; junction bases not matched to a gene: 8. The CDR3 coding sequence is TGTGCCAGCAGTTTCGCTAGGACAGGGGGCCGCGAGCAGTACTTC. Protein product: CASSFARTGGREQYF.

CDR3 DNA sequence: TGTGCCAGCAGCTCGGGACAGGGGTTGGACGAGCAGTACTTC. Its protein is CASSSGQGLDEQYF. V and J are TRBV7-9 and TRBJ2-7; TRBD1 aligns across 10 bases. V gave up 4 bases and J gave up 5 bases; unmatched junction bases: 5. Germline assignment: CDR1 SEHNR and CDR2 FQNEAQ (reference sequence). The CDR3 length is 14 residues.

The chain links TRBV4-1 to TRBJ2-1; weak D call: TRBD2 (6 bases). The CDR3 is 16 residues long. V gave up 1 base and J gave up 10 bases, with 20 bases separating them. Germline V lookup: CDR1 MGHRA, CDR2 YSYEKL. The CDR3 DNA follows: TGCGCCAGCAGCCAAGTATTAACTAGCTCGACGCGGGAGCAGTTCTTC. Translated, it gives CASSQVLTSSTREQFF.

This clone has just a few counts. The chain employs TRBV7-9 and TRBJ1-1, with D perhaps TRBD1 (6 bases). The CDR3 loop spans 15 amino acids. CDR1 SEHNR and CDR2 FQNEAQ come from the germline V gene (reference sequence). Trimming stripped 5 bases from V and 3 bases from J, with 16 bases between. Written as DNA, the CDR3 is TGTGCCAGCAGCCCCACGAGGGCAGGGGACACTGAAGCTTTCTTT. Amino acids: CASSPTRAGDTEAFF.

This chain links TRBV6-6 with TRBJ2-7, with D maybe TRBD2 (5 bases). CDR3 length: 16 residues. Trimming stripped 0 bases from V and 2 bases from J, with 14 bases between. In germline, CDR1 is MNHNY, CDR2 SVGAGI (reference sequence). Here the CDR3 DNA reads TGTGCCAGCAGTTACTCGTCGGGGTTCCCTACCTACGAGCAGTACTTC. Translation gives CASSYSSGFPTYEQYF.

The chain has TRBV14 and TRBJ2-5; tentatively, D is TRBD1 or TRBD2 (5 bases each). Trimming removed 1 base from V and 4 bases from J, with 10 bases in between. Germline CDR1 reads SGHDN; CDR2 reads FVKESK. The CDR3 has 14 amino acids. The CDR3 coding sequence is TGTGCCAGCAGCCAAGTGGGACGACGAGAGACCCAGTACTTC. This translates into CASSQVGRRETQYF.

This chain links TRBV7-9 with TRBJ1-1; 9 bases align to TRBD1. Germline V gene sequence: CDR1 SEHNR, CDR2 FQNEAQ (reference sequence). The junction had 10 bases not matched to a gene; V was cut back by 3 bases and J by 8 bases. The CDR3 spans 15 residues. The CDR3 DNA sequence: TGTGCCAGCAGCTTGGGGACAGGGTTTGGGACCGAAGCTTTCTTT. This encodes CASSLGTGFGTEAFF. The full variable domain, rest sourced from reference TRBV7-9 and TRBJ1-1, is DTGVSQNPRHKITKRGQNVTFRCDPISEHNRLYWYRQTLGQGPEFLTYFQNEAQLEKSRLLSDRFSAERPKGSFSTLEIQRTEQGDSAMYLCASSLGTGFGTEAFFGQGTRLTVV.

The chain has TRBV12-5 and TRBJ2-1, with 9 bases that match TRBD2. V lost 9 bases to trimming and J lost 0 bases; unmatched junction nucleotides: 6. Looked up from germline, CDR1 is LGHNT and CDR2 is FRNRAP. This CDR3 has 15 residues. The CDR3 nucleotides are TGTGCTAGCGCTGGAGCGGGAGGCTCCTACAATGAGCAGTTCTTC. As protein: CASAGAGGSYNEQFF. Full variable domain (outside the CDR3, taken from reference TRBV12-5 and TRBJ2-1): DARVTQTPRHKVTEMGQEVTMRCQPILGHNTVFWYRQTMMQGLELLAYFRNRAPLDDSGMPKDRFSAEMPDATLATLKIQPSEPRDSAVYFCASAGAGGSYNEQFFGPGTRLTVL.

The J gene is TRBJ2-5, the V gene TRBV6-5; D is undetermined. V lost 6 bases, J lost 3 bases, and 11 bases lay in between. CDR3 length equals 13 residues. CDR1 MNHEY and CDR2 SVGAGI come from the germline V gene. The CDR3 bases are TGTGCCAGCAGAGATAGTGACGAAGAGACCCAGTACTTC. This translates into CASRDSDEETQYF.

For the CDR3, the DNA is TGCGCCAGCAGCCAGCCTACTAGCGGACTAGCCAAAAACATTCAGTACTTC. It encodes CASSQPTSGLAKNIQYF. This rearrangement joins TRBV4-1 to TRBJ2-4; 8 bases align to TRBD2. After removal of 3 bases from V and 0 bases from J, the junction contained 7 bases not matched to a gene. CDR1 and CDR2 from the germline V gene are MGHRA and YSYEKL. The CDR3 has 17 residues.

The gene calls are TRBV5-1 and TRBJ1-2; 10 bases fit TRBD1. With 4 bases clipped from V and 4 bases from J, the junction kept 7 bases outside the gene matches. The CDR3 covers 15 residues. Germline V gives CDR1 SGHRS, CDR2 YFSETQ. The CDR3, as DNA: TGCGCCAGCAGCCCTCCGGGACAGGGGATCTATGGCTACACCTTC. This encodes CASSPPGQGIYGYTF.

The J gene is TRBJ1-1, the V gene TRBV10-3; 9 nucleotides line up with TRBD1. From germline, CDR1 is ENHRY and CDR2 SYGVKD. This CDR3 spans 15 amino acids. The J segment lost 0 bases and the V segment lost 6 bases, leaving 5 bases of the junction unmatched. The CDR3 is CAIRQGTGLNTEAFF. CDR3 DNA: TGTGCCATCAGACAGGGGACAGGGCTGAACACTGAAGCTTTCTTT.

CDR3 DNA sequence: TGTGCCAGCAGTTTCTTCACGGGGGGCCGTAACACTGAAGCTTTCTTT. Protein sequence: CASSFFTGGRNTEAFF. The genes are TRBV28 and TRBJ1-1; a weak D match, TRBD1 (6 bases). Per germline, CDR1 MDHEN and CDR2 SYDVKM. The CDR3 runs to 16 residues. V gave up 3 bases and J gave up 2 bases, with 16 bases separating them.

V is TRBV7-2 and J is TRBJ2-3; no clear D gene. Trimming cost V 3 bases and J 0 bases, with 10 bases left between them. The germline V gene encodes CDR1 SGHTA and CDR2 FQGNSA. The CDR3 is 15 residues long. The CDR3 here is CASSFYSTSTDTQYF. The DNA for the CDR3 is TGTGCCAGCAGCTTCTATTCAACTAGCACAGATACGCAGTATTTT.

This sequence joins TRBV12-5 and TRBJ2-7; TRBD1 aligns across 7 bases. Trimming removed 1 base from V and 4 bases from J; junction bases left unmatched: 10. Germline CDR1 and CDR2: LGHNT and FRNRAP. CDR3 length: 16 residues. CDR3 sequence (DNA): TGTGCTAGTGGTTTGGAGGGGGCCTGGCGGACTTACGAGCAGTACTTC. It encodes CASGLEGAWRTYEQYF.

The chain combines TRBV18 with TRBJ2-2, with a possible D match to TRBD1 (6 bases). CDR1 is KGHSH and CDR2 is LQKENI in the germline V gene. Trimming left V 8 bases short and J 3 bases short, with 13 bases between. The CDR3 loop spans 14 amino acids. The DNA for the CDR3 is TGTGCCAGCAATAAACAGGGAGACACCGGGGAGCTGTTTTTT. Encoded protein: CASNKQGDTGELFF.

This CDR3 reads CASSVSREGGYYEQYF. The CDR3 DNA follows: TGTGCCAGCAGCGTAAGTCGTGAAGGGGGTTACTACGAGCAGTACTTC. The chain has TRBV9 and TRBJ2-7; D may be TRBD1 (6 bases). V was clipped by 1 base and J by 3 bases, with 17 bases between them. CDR3 length equals 16 residues. Germline assignment: CDR1 SGDLS and CDR2 YYNGEE.